This T cell receptor beta chain was sequenced for a study of CD8 T cells in Susac syndrome. This clonotype turned up a few times. Germline V lookup: CDR1 SGHRS, CDR2 YFSETQ. V lost 1 base to trimming and J lost 1 base; unmatched junction nucleotides: 3. The CDR3 loop spans 15 amino acids. It was with random hexamers that about 0.45 to 1 ug RNA was reverse transcribed. TCR beta CDR3 was amplified by immunoSEQ multiplex PCR. This amplification extended across 54 Vbeta and 13 Jbeta segments. A single record per CDR3 protein comes from TCRdb applying MiXCR to the immunoSEQ multiplex PCR reads. Altogether roughly 220,000 distinct CDR3 sequences are present, less than 95% being singletons, with the ten largest covering 0.15% to 0.2%.

This sequence joins TRBV5-1 and TRBJ2-7; the match to TRBD1 covers 9 bases. The source is a human donor with Susac syndrome. Sequenced: CD4+ T cells from PBMCs. The CDR3 here is CASSLLGTGSYEQYF. The CDR3 DNA is TGCGCCAGCAGCTTGCTTGGGACAGGGTCCTACGAGCAGTACTTC. The variable domain in full, completed from reference TRBV5-1 and TRBJ2-7, reads KAGVTQTPRYLIKTRGQQVTLSCSPISGHRSVSWYQQTPGQGLQFLFEYFSETQRNKGNFPGRFSGRQFSNSRSEMNVSTLELGDSALYLCASSLLGTGSYEQYFGPGTRLTVT.